This is a list of T cell receptor beta chains from one sample in a study of PD-1 blockade in mismatch repair-deficient tumors. TCRdb's copy holds only in-frame clones and misses some; the assay was immunoSEQ multiplex PCR. Among roughly 130,000 clones listed, 85% to 90% were seen once. The sample was peripheral blood, taken approximately 69 weeks after starting pembrolizumab. These receptors all stem from an adult with mismatch repair-deficient cancer. CDR3s include the opening cysteine and the closing phenylalanine or tryptophan. The order of the fields is V gene, D gene, clone size, J gene, CDR3 protein, CDR3 DNA. A D gene is named only where the DNA matches it firmly. Clone size, where shown, is once, few, many, or a class for clones that have expanded.

v_gene: TRBV28
d_gene: -
abundance: -
j_gene: TRBJ2-2
CDR3aa: CASSPPGSLGDTGELFF
CDR3nt: TGTGCCAGCAGTCCCCCAGGAAGTCTGGGGGACACCGGGGAGCTGTTTTTT

v_gene: TRBV7-9
d_gene: TRBD1
abundance: -
j_gene: TRBJ1-4
CDR3aa: CASSLVQGSNEKLFF
CDR3nt: TGTGCCAGCAGCTTAGTACAGGGGTCTAATGAAAAACTGTTTTTT

v_gene: TRBV13
d_gene: TRBD2
abundance: -
j_gene: TRBJ2-7
CDR3aa: CASSSTGTSPFEEQYF
CDR3nt: TGTGCCAGCAGCTCAACCGGGACTAGCCCCTTTGAGGAGCAGTACTTC

v_gene: TRBV13
d_gene: TRBD2
abundance: -
j_gene: TRBJ2-1
CDR3aa: CASSLGPLTSGSLSYNEQFF
CDR3nt: TGTGCCAGCAGCTTAGGCCCGCTGACTAGCGGGAGCCTTTCCTACAATGAGCAGTTCTTC

v_gene: TRBV4-3
d_gene: -
abundance: -
j_gene: TRBJ2-7
CDR3aa: CASSQEHMSYEQYF
CDR3nt: TGCGCCAGCAGCCAAGAACACATGTCCTACGAGCAGTACTTC

v_gene: TRBV6-5
d_gene: TRBD2
abundance: -
j_gene: TRBJ2-1
CDR3aa: CASSNWGLARNEQFF
CDR3nt: TGTGCCAGCAGTAACTGGGGACTAGCGAGGAATGAGCAGTTCTTC

v_gene: TRBV28
d_gene: TRBD1
abundance: -
j_gene: TRBJ2-7
CDR3aa: CASTNWDSGYEQYF
CDR3nt: TGTGCCAGCACGAACTGGGACAGCGGCTACGAGCAGTACTTC

v_gene: TRBV6-1
d_gene: -
abundance: -
j_gene: TRBJ1-5
CDR3aa: CASSEWGAQPQHF
CDR3nt: TGTGCCAGCAGTGAATGGGGGGCTCAGCCCCAGCATTTT

v_gene: TRBV27
d_gene: TRBD1
abundance: -
j_gene: TRBJ1-2
CDR3aa: CASGTGAYGYTF
CDR3nt: TGTGCCAGTGGGACAGGGGCCTATGGCTACACCTTC

v_gene: TRBV28
d_gene: -
abundance: -
j_gene: TRBJ2-2
CDR3aa: CASSFSLGQSNTGELFF
CDR3nt: TGTGCCAGCAGTTTCTCCCTTGGACAGTCGAACACCGGGGAGCTGTTTTTT

v_gene: TRBV7-8
d_gene: TRBD1
abundance: -
j_gene: TRBJ1-4
CDR3aa: CASSPGQEGKLFF
CDR3nt: TGTGCCAGCAGCCCAGGACAGGAGGGGAAACTGTTTTTT

v_gene: TRBV7-9
d_gene: -
abundance: -
j_gene: TRBJ2-7
CDR3aa: CASGQGSYEQYF
CDR3nt: TGTGCCAGCGGTCAGGGTAGCTACGAGCAGTACTTC

v_gene: TRBV4-1
d_gene: TRBD2
abundance: few
j_gene: TRBJ2-1
CDR3aa: CASSPQGLAGDNEQFF
CDR3nt: TGCGCCAGCAGCCCGCAGGGACTAGCGGGAGACAATGAGCAGTTCTTC

v_gene: TRBV13
d_gene: TRBD1
abundance: -
j_gene: TRBJ1-2
CDR3aa: CASSLGEGADGYTF
CDR3nt: TGTGCCAGCAGCTTAGGAGAGGGGGCGGATGGCTACACCTTC

v_gene: TRBV7-2
d_gene: -
abundance: few
j_gene: TRBJ1-5
CDR3aa: CASSSQDDQPQHF
CDR3nt: TGTGCCAGCAGCTCACAGGACGATCAGCCCCAGCATTTT

v_gene: TRBV2
d_gene: -
abundance: -
j_gene: TRBJ2-4
CDR3aa: CASSNSLEAKNIQYF
CDR3nt: TGTGCCAGCAGTAACTCCTTGGAAGCCAAAAACATTCAGTACTTC

v_gene: TRBV9
d_gene: -
abundance: once
j_gene: TRBJ2-3
CDR3aa: CASSVTPSSTDTQYF
CDR3nt: TGTGCCAGCAGCGTAACCCCGTCTAGCACAGATACGCAGTATTTT

v_gene: TRBV6-1
d_gene: -
abundance: -
j_gene: TRBJ1-5
CDR3aa: CASSDVTGYQPQHF
CDR3nt: TGTGCCAGCAGTGATGTTACAGGGTATCAGCCCCAGCATTTT

v_gene: TRBV6-1
d_gene: -
abundance: -
j_gene: TRBJ2-7
CDR3aa: CASSERGAQPGEQYF
CDR3nt: TGTGCCAGCAGTGAGAGGGGAGCTCAACCGGGGGAGCAGTACTTC

v_gene: TRBV2
d_gene: TRBD1
abundance: -
j_gene: TRBJ1-5
CDR3aa: CASSDGQGDSYSNQPQHF
CDR3nt: TGTGCCAGCAGTGACGGGCAGGGGGACTCTTATAGCAATCAGCCCCAGCATTTT

v_gene: TRBV19
d_gene: -
abundance: -
j_gene: TRBJ1-1
CDR3aa: CASSIGGGGTEAFF
CDR3nt: TGTGCCAGTAGTATCGGAGGGGGGGGAACTGAAGCTTTCTTT

v_gene: TRBV21-1
d_gene: -
abundance: -
j_gene: TRBJ1-3
CDR3aa: CASSTRFGSGNTIYF
CDR3nt: -

v_gene: TRBV5-1
d_gene: -
abundance: -
j_gene: TRBJ2-1
CDR3aa: CASSLTDRWNNEQFF
CDR3nt: TGCGCCAGCAGCTTGACGGATCGTTGGAACAATGAGCAGTTCTTC

v_gene: TRBV7-2
d_gene: TRBD2
abundance: -
j_gene: TRBJ2-3
CDR3aa: CASSSGLGTDTQYF
CDR3nt: TGTGCCAGCAGCTCCGGACTAGGAACAGATACGCAGTATTTT

v_gene: TRBV6-1
d_gene: -
abundance: few
j_gene: TRBJ2-5
CDR3aa: CASRVVGQETQYF
CDR3nt: TGTGCCAGCAGGGTCGTGGGGCAAGAGACCCAGTACTTC

v_gene: TRBV27
d_gene: TRBD1
abundance: few
j_gene: TRBJ2-7
CDR3aa: CASSWTGGHEQYF
CDR3nt: TGTGCCAGCAGTTGGACAGGGGGCCACGAGCAGTACTTC

v_gene: TRBV6-1
d_gene: -
abundance: -
j_gene: TRBJ1-4
CDR3aa: CASSEYWGVVATNEKLFF
CDR3nt: TGTGCCAGCAGTGAATATTGGGGAGTAGTTGCAACTAATGAAAAACTGTTTTTT

v_gene: TRBV6-1
d_gene: -
abundance: -
j_gene: TRBJ2-2
CDR3aa: CASSDYTGELFF
CDR3nt: TGTGCCAGCAGTGATTACACCGGGGAGCTGTTTTTT

v_gene: TRBV28
d_gene: TRBD1
abundance: -
j_gene: TRBJ1-2
CDR3aa: CASSPRTGSNYGYTF
CDR3nt: TGTGCCAGCAGTCCCAGGACAGGTTCTAACTATGGCTACACCTTC

v_gene: TRBV5-1
d_gene: -
abundance: -
j_gene: TRBJ2-7
CDR3aa: CASSPTGFRDEQYF
CDR3nt: TGCGCCAGCAGCCCGACCGGGTTCAGAGACGAGCAGTACTTC

v_gene: TRBV27
d_gene: -
abundance: -
j_gene: TRBJ2-3
CDR3aa: CASSLSRPDTQYF
CDR3nt: TGTGCCAGCAGTTTATCTCGACCCGATACGCAGTATTTT

v_gene: TRBV6-5
d_gene: -
abundance: -
j_gene: TRBJ2-1
CDR3aa: CASSRPRAVEQFF
CDR3nt: TGTGCCAGCAGTCGACCCCGGGCTGTAGAGCAGTTCTTC